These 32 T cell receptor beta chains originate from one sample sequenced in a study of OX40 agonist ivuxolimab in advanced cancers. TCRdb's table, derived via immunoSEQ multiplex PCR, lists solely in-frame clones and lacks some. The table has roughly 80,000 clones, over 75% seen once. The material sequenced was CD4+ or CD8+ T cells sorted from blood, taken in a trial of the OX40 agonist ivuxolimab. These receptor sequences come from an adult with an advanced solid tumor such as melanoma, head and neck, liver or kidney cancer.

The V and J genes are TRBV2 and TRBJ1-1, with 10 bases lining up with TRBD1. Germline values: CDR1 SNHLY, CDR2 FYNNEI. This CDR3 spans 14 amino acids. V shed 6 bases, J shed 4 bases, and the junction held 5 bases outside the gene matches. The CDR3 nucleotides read TGTGCCAGCAGCTATGGGACAGGGGTCACTGAAGCTTTCTTT. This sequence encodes CASSYGTGVTEAFF.

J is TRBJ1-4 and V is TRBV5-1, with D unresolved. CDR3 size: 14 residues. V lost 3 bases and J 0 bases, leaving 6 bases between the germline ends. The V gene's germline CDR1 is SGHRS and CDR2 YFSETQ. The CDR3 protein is CASSSGATNEKLFF. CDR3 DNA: TGCGCCAGCAGCTCCGGGGCAACTAATGAAAAACTGTTTTTT.

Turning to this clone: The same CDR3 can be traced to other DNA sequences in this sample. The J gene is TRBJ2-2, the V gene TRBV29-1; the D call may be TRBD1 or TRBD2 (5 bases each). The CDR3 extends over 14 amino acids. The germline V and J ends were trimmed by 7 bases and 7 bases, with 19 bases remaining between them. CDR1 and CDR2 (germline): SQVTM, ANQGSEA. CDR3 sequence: CSAGTSPTFGELFF. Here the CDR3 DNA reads TGCAGCGCCGGGACCTCCCCCACGTTCGGGGAGCTGTTTTTT.

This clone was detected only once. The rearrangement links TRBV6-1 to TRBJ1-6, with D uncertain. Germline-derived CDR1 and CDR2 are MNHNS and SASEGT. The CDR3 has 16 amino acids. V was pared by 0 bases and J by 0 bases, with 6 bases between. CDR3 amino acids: CASSEARPSYNSPLHF. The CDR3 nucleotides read TGTGCCAGCAGTGAAGCGAGACCCTCCTATAATTCACCCCTCCACTTT.

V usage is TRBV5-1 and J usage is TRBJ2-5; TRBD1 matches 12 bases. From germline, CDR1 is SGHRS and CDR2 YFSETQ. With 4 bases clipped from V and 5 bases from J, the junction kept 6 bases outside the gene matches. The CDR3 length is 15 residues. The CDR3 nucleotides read TGCGCCAGCAGCAGGGACAGGGGGCCGGGGGAGACCCAGTACTTC. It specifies CASSRDRGPGETQYF.

This CDR3 is CASSLGSTDTQYF. The CDR3 DNA follows: TGCGCCAGCAGCTTGGGCTCCACAGATACGCAGTATTTT. V gene TRBV5-1 combines with J gene TRBJ2-3; no clear D gene. In germline, CDR1 is SGHRS, CDR2 YFSETQ. V dropped 0 bases and J dropped 2 bases, with 4 bases sitting between them. This CDR3 comprises 13 residues.

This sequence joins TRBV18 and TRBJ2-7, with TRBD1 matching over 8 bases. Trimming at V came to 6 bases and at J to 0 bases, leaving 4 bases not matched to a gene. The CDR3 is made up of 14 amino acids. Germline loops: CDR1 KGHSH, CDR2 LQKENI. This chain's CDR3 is CASSATGVSYEQYF. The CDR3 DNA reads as TGTGCCAGCTCGGCGACAGGGGTCTCCTACGAGCAGTACTTC.

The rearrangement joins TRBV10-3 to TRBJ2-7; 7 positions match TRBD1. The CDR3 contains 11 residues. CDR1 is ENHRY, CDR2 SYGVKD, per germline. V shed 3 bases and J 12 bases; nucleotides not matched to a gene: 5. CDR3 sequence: CAISDGTVAYV. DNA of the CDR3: TGTGCCATCAGTGACGGGACAGTAGCGTACGTC.

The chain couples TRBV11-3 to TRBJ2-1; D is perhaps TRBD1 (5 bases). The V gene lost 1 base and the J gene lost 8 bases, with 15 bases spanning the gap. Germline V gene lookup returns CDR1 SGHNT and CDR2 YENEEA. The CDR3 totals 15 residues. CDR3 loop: CASSLGTTPEDEQFF. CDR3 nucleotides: TGTGCCAGCAGCTTAGGGACAACCCCCGAGGATGAGCAGTTCTTC.

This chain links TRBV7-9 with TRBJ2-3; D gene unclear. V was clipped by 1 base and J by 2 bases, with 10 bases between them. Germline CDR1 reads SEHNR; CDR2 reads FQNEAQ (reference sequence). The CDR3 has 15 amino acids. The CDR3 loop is CASSLVSAPTDTQYF. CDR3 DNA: TGTGCCAGCAGCTTAGTATCGGCCCCCACAGATACGCAGTATTTT.

Here the CDR3 reads CASGADSNQPQHF. The CDR3, as DNA: TGTGCCAGCGGGGCAGATAGCAATCAGCCCCAGCATTTT. This rearrangement joins TRBV5-5 to TRBJ1-5, with D possibly being TRBD1 (5 bases). Germline V lookup: CDR1 SGHKS, CDR2 YYEKEE (reference sequence). The CDR3 consists of 13 residues. Trimming took 7 bases from V and 0 from J, leaving 8 bases between them.

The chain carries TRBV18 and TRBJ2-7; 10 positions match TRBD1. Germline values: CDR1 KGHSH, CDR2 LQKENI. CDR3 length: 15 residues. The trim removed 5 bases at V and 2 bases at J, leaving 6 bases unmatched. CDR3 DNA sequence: TGTGCCAGCTCAGATCAGGGACAGGGGCCCTACGAGCAGTACTTC. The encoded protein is CASSDQGQGPYEQYF.

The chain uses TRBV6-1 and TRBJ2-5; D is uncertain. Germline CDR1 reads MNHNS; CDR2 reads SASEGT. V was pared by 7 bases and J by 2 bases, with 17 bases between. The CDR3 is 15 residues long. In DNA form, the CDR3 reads TGTGCCAGCACCCAATGGGTCCTAGGACAAGAGACCCAGTACTTC. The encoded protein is CASTQWVLGQETQYF.

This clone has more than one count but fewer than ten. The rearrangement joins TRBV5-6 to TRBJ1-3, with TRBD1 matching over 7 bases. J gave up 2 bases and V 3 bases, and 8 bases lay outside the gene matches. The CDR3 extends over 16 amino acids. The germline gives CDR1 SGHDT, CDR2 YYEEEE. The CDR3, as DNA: TGTGCCAGCAGCTGGGGTGGAACAGGGGCTGGAAACACCATATATTTT. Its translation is CASSWGGTGAGNTIYF. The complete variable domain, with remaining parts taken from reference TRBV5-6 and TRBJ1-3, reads DAGVTQSPTHLIKTRGQQVTLRCSPKSGHDTVSWYQQALGQGPQFIFQYYEEEERQRGNFPDRFSGHQFPNYSSELNVNALLLGDSALYLCASSWGGTGAGNTIYFGEGSWLTVV.

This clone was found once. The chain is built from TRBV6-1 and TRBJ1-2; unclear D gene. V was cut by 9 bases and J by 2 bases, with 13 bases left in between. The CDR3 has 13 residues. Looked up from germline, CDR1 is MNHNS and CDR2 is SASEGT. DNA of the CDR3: TGTGCCAGTATTCCGGGCCACAACTATGGCTACACCTTC. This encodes CASIPGHNYGYTF.

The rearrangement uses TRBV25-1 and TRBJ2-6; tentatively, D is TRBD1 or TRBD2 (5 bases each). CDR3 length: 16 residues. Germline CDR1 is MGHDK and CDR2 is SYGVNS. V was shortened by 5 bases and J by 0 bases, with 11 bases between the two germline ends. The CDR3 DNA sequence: TGTGCCAGCAGTCGGGACGGAAGCTCTGGGGCCAACGTCCTGACTTTC. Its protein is CASSRDGSSGANVLTF. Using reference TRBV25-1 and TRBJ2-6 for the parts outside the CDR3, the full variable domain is EADIYQTPRYLVIGTGKKITLECSQTMGHDKMYWYQQDPGMELHLIHYSYGVNSTEKGDLSSESTVSRIRTEHFPLTLESARPSHTSQYLCASSRDGSSGANVLTFGAGSRLTVL.

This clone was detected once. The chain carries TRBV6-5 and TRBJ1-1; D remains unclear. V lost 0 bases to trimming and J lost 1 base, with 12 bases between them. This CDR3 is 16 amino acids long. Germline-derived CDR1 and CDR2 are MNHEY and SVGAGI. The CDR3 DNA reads TGTGCCAGCAGTTACTCGGGAGGGTTAGGGAACACTGAAGCTTTCTTT. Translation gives CASSYSGGLGNTEAFF.

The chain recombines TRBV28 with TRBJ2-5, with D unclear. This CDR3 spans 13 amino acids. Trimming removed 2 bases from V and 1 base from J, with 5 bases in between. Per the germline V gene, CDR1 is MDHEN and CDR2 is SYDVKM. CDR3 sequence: CASSLGLQETQYF. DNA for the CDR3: TGTGCCAGCAGTTTAGGGCTCCAAGAGACCCAGTACTTC.

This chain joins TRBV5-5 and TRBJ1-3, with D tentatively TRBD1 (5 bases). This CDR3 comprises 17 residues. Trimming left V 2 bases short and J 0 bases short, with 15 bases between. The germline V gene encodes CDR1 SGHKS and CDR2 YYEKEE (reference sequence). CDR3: CASSLQAQFHSGNTIYF. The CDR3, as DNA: TGTGCCAGCAGCTTACAGGCCCAGTTTCACTCTGGAAACACCATATATTTT.

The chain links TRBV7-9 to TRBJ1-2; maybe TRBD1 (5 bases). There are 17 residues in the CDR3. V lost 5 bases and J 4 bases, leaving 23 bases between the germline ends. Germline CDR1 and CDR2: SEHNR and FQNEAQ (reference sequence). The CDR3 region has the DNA TGTGCCAGCAGCCAATCGACGATGCGGGGCGGGGGCTATGGCTACACCTTC. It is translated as CASSQSTMRGGGYGYTF.

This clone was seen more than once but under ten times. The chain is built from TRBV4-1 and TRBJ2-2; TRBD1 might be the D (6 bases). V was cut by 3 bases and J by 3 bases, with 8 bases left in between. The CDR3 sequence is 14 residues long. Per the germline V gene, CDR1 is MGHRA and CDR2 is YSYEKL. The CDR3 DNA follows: TGCGCCAGCAGCCAGCGGACAGACACCGGGGAGCTGTTTTTT. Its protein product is CASSQRTDTGELFF.

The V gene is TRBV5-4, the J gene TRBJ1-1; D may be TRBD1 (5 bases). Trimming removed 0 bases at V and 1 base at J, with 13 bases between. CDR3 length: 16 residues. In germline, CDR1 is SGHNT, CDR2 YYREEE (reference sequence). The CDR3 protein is CASSLGGLGGNTEAFF. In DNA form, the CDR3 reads TGTGCCAGCAGCTTGGGGGGCCTAGGTGGGAACACTGAAGCTTTCTTT.

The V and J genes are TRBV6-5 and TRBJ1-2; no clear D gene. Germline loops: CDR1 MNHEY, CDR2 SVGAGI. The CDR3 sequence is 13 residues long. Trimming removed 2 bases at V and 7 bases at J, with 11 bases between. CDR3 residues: CASSYGNRGGYTF. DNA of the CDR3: TGTGCCAGCAGTTACGGTAACCGAGGTGGCTACACCTTC.

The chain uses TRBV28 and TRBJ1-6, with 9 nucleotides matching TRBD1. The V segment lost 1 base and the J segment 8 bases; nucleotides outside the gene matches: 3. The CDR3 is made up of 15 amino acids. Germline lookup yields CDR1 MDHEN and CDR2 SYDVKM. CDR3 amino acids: CASSLLGQGYSPLHF. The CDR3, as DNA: TGTGCCAGCAGTTTATTAGGACAGGGGTATTCACCCCTCCACTTT. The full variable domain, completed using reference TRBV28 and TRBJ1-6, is DVKVTQSSRYLVKRTGEKVFLECVQDMDHENMFWYRQDPGLGLRLIYFSYDVKMKEKGDIPEGYSVSREKKERFSLILESASTNQTSMYLCASSLLGQGYSPLHFGNGTRLTVT.

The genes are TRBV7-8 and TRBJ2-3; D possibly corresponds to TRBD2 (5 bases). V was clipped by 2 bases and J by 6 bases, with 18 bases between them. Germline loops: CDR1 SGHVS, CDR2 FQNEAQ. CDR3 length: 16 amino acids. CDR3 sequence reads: CASSLQRVLRGDTQYF. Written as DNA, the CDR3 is TGTGCCAGCAGCTTACAACGAGTTCTTAGAGGGGATACGCAGTATTTT.

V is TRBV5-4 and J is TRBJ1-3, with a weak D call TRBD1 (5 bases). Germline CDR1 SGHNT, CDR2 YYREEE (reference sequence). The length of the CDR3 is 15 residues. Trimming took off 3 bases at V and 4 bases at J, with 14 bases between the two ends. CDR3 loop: CASSYDRGQGNTIYF. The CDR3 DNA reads TGTGCCAGCAGCTATGACAGAGGGCAGGGAAACACCATATATTTT.

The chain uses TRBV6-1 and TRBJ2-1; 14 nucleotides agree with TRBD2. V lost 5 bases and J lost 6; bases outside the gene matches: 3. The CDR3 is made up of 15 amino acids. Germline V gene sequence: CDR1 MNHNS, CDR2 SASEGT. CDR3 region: CASSPGLAGVNEQFF. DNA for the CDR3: TGTGCCAGCAGTCCGGGACTAGCGGGAGTCAATGAGCAGTTCTTC.

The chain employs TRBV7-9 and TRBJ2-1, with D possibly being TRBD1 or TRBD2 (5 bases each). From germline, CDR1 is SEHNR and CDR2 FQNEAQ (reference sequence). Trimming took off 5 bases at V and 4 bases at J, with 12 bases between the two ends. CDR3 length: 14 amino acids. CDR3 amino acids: CASSPGRKYNEQFF. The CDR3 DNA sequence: TGTGCCAGCAGCCCGGGACGGAAATACAATGAGCAGTTCTTC.

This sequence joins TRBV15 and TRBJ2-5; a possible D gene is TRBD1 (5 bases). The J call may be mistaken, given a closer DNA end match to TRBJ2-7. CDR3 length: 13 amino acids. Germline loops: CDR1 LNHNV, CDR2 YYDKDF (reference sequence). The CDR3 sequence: CATASEDISEQYF. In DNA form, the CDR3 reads TGTGCCACCGCGTCTGAGGACATTTCCGAGCAGTACTTC.

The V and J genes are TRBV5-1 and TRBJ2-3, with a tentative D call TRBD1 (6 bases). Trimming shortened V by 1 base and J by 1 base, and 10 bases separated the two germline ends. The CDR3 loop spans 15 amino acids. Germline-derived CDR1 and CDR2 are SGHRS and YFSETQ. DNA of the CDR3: TGCGCCAGCAGCTTGATGGCAGGGGGCACAGATACGCAGTATTTT. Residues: CASSLMAGGTDTQYF.

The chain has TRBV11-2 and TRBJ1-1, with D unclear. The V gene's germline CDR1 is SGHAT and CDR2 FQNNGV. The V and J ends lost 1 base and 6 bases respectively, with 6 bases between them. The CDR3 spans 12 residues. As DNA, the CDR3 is TGTGCCAGCAGCTTAGTTTCTTCTGAAGCTTTCTTT. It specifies CASSLVSSEAFF.

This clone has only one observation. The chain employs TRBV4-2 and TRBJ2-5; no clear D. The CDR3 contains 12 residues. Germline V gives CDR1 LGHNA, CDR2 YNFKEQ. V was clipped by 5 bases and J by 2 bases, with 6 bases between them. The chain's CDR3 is CASSFPQETQYF. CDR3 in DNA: TGTGCCAGCAGCTTTCCACAAGAGACCCAGTACTTC.